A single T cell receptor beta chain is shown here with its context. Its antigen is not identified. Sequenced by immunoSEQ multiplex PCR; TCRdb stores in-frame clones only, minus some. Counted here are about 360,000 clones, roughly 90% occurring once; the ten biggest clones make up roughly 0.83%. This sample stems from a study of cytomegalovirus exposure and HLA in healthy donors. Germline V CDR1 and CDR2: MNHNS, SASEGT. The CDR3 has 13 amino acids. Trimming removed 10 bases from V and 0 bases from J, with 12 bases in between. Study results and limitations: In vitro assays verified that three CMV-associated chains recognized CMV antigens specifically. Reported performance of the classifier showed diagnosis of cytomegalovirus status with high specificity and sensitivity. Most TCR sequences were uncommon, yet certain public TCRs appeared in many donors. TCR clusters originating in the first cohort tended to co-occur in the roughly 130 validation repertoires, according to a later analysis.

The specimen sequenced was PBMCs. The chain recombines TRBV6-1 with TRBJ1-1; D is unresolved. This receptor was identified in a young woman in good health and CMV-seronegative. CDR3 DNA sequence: TGTGCCACCGTTATACGGGTGAACACTGAAGCTTTCTTT. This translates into CATVIRVNTEAFF.